The rows below give T cell receptor beta chains drawn from one sample of a study of blood T cell repertoires in COVID-19. Measured with immunoSEQ multiplex PCR; TCRdb has only the in-frame clones, and not every one. The sample consists of about 150,000 clones, about 85% of them appearing once. Sequenced sample: peripheral blood. These receptors originate from an older woman with acute or convalescent COVID-19. CDR3s include the opening cysteine and the closing phenylalanine or tryptophan. A D gene is named only where the DNA matches it firmly. Only some rows state a clone size, as once, few, many or a class for expanded clones.

j_call: TRBJ1-2; cdr3_length: 15; clone_size: once; d_call: TRBD1; v_call: TRBV19; cdr3_aa: CASSMDPHRGQGYTF; cdr3_nt: TGTGCCAGTAGTATGGACCCTCACAGGGGGCAAGGCTACACCTTC
j_call: TRBJ1-2; cdr3_length: 14; clone_size: NA; d_call: NA; v_call: TRBV2; cdr3_aa: CASSEGQRVVGYTF; cdr3_nt: TGTGCCAGCAGTGAAGGACAGAGAGTGGTTGGCTACACCTTC
j_call: TRBJ1-2; cdr3_length: 12; clone_size: NA; d_call: NA; v_call: TRBV19; cdr3_aa: CASSIDNQGYTF; cdr3_nt: TGTGCCAGTAGTATAGATAACCAGGGCTACACCTTC
j_call: TRBJ2-7; cdr3_length: 12; clone_size: once; d_call: NA; v_call: TRBV6-5; cdr3_aa: CASSRGAYEQYF; cdr3_nt: TGTGCCAGCTCCAGGGGGGCCTACGAGCAGTACTTC
j_call: TRBJ1-3; cdr3_length: 14; clone_size: NA; d_call: NA; v_call: TRBV27; cdr3_aa: CASSLSGQSHTIYF; cdr3_nt: TGTGCCAGCAGTTTATCCGGACAGTCACACACCATATATTTT
j_call: TRBJ1-6; cdr3_length: 16; clone_size: NA; d_call: NA; v_call: TRBV28; cdr3_aa: CASRSPWGRDNSPLHF; cdr3_nt: TGTGCCAGCAGATCCCCATGGGGCAGAGATAATTCACCCCTCCACTTT
j_call: TRBJ1-2; cdr3_length: 13; clone_size: NA; d_call: NA; v_call: TRBV21-1; cdr3_aa: CASSYGLYNGYTF; cdr3_nt: TGTGCCAGCAGCTATGGCCTGTATAATGGCTACACCTTC
j_call: TRBJ1-4; cdr3_length: 16; clone_size: NA; d_call: TRBD1; v_call: TRBV6-1; cdr3_aa: CASSARVGQGDEKLFF; cdr3_nt: TGTGCCAGCAGTGCACGCGTGGGACAGGGGGATGAAAAACTGTTTTTT
j_call: TRBJ2-1; cdr3_length: 16; clone_size: NA; d_call: TRBD2; v_call: TRBV7-2; cdr3_aa: CASSLEAGGLYNEQFF; cdr3_nt: TGTGCCAGCAGCTTAGAGGCGGGGGGGCTCTACAATGAGCAGTTCTTC
j_call: TRBJ1-2; cdr3_length: 13; clone_size: few; d_call: NA; v_call: TRBV4-1; cdr3_aa: CASSTGENYGYTF; cdr3_nt: TGCGCCAGCAGTACGGGTGAAAACTATGGCTACACCTTC
j_call: TRBJ2-1; cdr3_length: 17; clone_size: once; d_call: NA; v_call: TRBV18; cdr3_aa: CASSPRRAGPFRHEQFF; cdr3_nt: TGTGCCAGCTCACCACGGAGAGCGGGCCCCTTTCGGCATGAGCAGTTCTTC
j_call: TRBJ1-1; cdr3_length: 12; clone_size: NA; d_call: NA; v_call: TRBV20-1; cdr3_aa: CSASRTAGGSFF; cdr3_nt: TGCAGTGCTAGTCGGACGGCCGGGGGGTCTTTCTTT
j_call: TRBJ1-2; cdr3_length: 12; clone_size: once; d_call: NA; v_call: TRBV3-1/TRBV3-2; cdr3_aa: CASSQSQAGYTF; cdr3_nt: TGTGCCAGCAGCCAATCTCAGGCAGGCTACACCTTC
j_call: TRBJ2-3; cdr3_length: 14; clone_size: NA; d_call: NA; v_call: TRBV7-2; cdr3_aa: CASSLAGGPGTQYF; cdr3_nt: TGTGCCAGCAGCTTAGCGGGGGGGCCGGGTACGCAGTATTTT
j_call: TRBJ2-5; cdr3_length: 16; clone_size: NA; d_call: TRBD1; v_call: TRBV5-1; cdr3_aa: CASSSSGTGVLETQYF; cdr3_nt: TGCGCCAGCAGTTCATCCGGGACAGGGGTACTAGAGACCCAGTACTTC
j_call: TRBJ1-2; cdr3_length: 13; clone_size: NA; d_call: NA; v_call: TRBV5-1; cdr3_aa: CASSIPDTYGYTF; cdr3_nt: TGCGCCAGCAGCATCCCGGACACCTATGGCTACACCTTC
j_call: TRBJ2-5; cdr3_length: 14; clone_size: few; d_call: TRBD1; v_call: TRBV2; cdr3_aa: CASSVDRGQETQYF; cdr3_nt: TGTGCCAGCAGTGTAGACAGGGGGCAAGAGACCCAGTACTTC
j_call: TRBJ1-3; cdr3_length: 14; clone_size: NA; d_call: TRBD1; v_call: TRBV19; cdr3_aa: CASSYRGPGNTIYF; cdr3_nt: TGTGCCAGTAGCTACAGGGGGCCTGGAAACACCATATATTTT
j_call: TRBJ2-7; cdr3_length: 15; clone_size: NA; d_call: NA; v_call: TRBV4-1; cdr3_aa: CASSQVGRGSYEQYF; cdr3_nt: TGCGCCAGCAGCCAAGTAGGCAGGGGTTCCTACGAGCAGTACTTC
j_call: TRBJ2-5; cdr3_length: 13; clone_size: NA; d_call: TRBD1; v_call: TRBV10-1; cdr3_aa: CASRGQGEETQYF; cdr3_nt: TGCGCCAGCAGGGGACAGGGGGAAGAGACCCAGTACTTC
j_call: TRBJ2-1; cdr3_length: 17; clone_size: NA; d_call: TRBD2; v_call: TRBV2; cdr3_aa: CASRSKLRDYHYNEQFF; cdr3_nt: TGTGCCAGCCGCTCGAAGCTCCGGGACTACCACTACAATGAGCAGTTCTTC
j_call: TRBJ2-7; cdr3_length: 14; clone_size: NA; d_call: TRBD1; v_call: TRBV3-1/TRBV3-2; cdr3_aa: CASSPRTGPYEQYF; cdr3_nt: TGTGCCAGCAGCCCCCGGACAGGGCCATACGAGCAGTACTTC
j_call: TRBJ2-1; cdr3_length: 16; clone_size: NA; d_call: NA; v_call: TRBV11-1; cdr3_aa: CASSPQIATEWDEQFF; cdr3_nt: TGTGCCAGCAGCCCACAAATTGCGACAGAATGGGATGAGCAGTTCTTC
j_call: TRBJ1-6; cdr3_length: 16; clone_size: NA; d_call: NA; v_call: TRBV23-1; cdr3_aa: CASSQSDSSYNSPLHF; cdr3_nt: TGCGCCAGCAGTCAATCGGACAGCTCCTATAATTCACCCCTCCACTTT
j_call: TRBJ2-1; cdr3_length: 12; clone_size: NA; d_call: NA; v_call: TRBV5-5; cdr3_aa: CASSSSRGEQFF; cdr3_nt: TGTGCCAGCAGCTCCTCCCGAGGGGAGCAGTTCTTC
j_call: TRBJ1-1; cdr3_length: 16; clone_size: NA; d_call: NA; v_call: TRBV11-1; cdr3_aa: CASNPGRGGMNTEAFF; cdr3_nt: TGTGCCAGCAATCCCGGACGGGGGGGCATGAACACTGAAGCTTTCTTT
j_call: TRBJ2-1; cdr3_length: 14; clone_size: NA; d_call: TRBD2; v_call: TRBV7-6; cdr3_aa: CASSSWTSGEIPIF; cdr3_nt: TGTGCCAGCAGCTCATGGACTAGCGGGGAAATCCCGATCTTC
j_call: TRBJ2-1; cdr3_length: 18; clone_size: NA; d_call: NA; v_call: TRBV4-2; cdr3_aa: CASSQVGGASWGVNEQFF; cdr3_nt: TGTGCCAGCAGCCAAGTAGGGGGGGCTAGTTGGGGTGTTAATGAGCAGTTCTTC
j_call: TRBJ1-2; cdr3_length: 13; clone_size: NA; d_call: TRBD1; v_call: TRBV13; cdr3_aa: CASRAGRGHGYTF; cdr3_nt: TGTGCCAGCAGGGCTGGCAGGGGGCACGGCTACACCTTC
j_call: TRBJ1-6; cdr3_length: 13; clone_size: once; d_call: NA; v_call: TRBV19; cdr3_aa: CASRVRGDSPLHF; cdr3_nt: TGTGCCAGTCGGGTCCGGGGGGATTCACCCCTCCACTTT
j_call: TRBJ1-2; cdr3_length: 12; clone_size: NA; d_call: NA; v_call: TRBV13; cdr3_aa: CASSLKAGTSVF; cdr3_nt: TGTGCCAGCAGCTTAAAAGCCGGGACATCCGTCTTC
j_call: TRBJ2-1; cdr3_length: 19; clone_size: NA; d_call: TRBD2; v_call: TRBV6-1; cdr3_aa: CASREDRGLAGKLSNEQFF; cdr3_nt: TGTGCCAGCAGGGAAGACAGGGGACTAGCGGGTAAACTGAGCAATGAGCAGTTCTTC
j_call: TRBJ1-2; cdr3_length: 14; clone_size: NA; d_call: TRBD1; v_call: TRBV10-2; cdr3_aa: CASSESRAGGGYTF; cdr3_nt: TGCGCCAGCAGTGAGTCGAGGGCAGGGGGAGGCTACACCTTC
j_call: TRBJ1-1; cdr3_length: 13; clone_size: NA; d_call: NA; v_call: TRBV7-2; cdr3_aa: CASTVGGLTEAFF; cdr3_nt: TGTGCCAGCACAGTGGGGGGGCTTACTGAAGCTTTCTTT
j_call: TRBJ2-3; cdr3_length: 16; clone_size: once; d_call: TRBD2; v_call: TRBV5-4; cdr3_aa: CASSPPERGGADTQYF; cdr3_nt: TGTGCCAGCAGCCCGCCAGAGCGGGGGGGGGCAGATACGCAGTATTTT
j_call: TRBJ1-6; cdr3_length: 15; clone_size: NA; d_call: TRBD1; v_call: TRBV7-9; cdr3_aa: CASSPGQSSNSPLHF; cdr3_nt: TGTGCCAGCAGCCCGGGACAGAGTAGCAATTCACCCCTCCACTTT
j_call: TRBJ2-7; cdr3_length: 14; clone_size: few; d_call: NA; v_call: TRBV19; cdr3_aa: CASSSGSLTYEQYF; cdr3_nt: TGTGCCAGTAGTTCGGGGAGCTTAACCTACGAGCAGTACTTC
j_call: TRBJ2-1; cdr3_length: 14; clone_size: NA; d_call: TRBD1; v_call: TRBV2; cdr3_aa: CASKRQGRVNEQFF; cdr3_nt: TGTGCCAGCAAAAGACAGGGAAGAGTCAATGAGCAGTTCTTC
j_call: TRBJ2-1; cdr3_length: 15; clone_size: NA; d_call: TRBD2; v_call: TRBV6-6; cdr3_aa: CASSYSAGVTNEQFF; cdr3_nt: TGTGCCAGCAGTTACTCGGCGGGGGTAACCAATGAGCAGTTCTTC
j_call: TRBJ2-7; cdr3_length: 13; clone_size: NA; d_call: NA; v_call: TRBV30; cdr3_aa: CAWQRGISYEQYF; cdr3_nt: TGTGCCTGGCAGAGGGGGATTTCCTACGAGCAGTACTTC
j_call: TRBJ1-2; cdr3_length: 14; clone_size: NA; d_call: TRBD1; v_call: TRBV7-9; cdr3_aa: CASSYRQGAYGYTF; cdr3_nt: TGTGCCAGCAGCTATCGACAGGGTGCCTATGGCTACACCTTC
j_call: TRBJ1-6; cdr3_length: 14; clone_size: NA; d_call: NA; v_call: TRBV5-1; cdr3_aa: CASSSQGYNSPLHF; cdr3_nt: TGCGCCAGCAGCTCTCAGGGATATAATTCACCCCTCCACTTT
j_call: TRBJ1-5; cdr3_length: 14; clone_size: few; d_call: NA; v_call: TRBV9; cdr3_aa: CASSPGGTGQPQHF; cdr3_nt: TGTGCCAGCAGCCCCGGGGGAACGGGTCAGCCCCAGCATTTT
j_call: TRBJ2-2; cdr3_length: 18; clone_size: NA; d_call: TRBD2; v_call: TRBV7-9; cdr3_aa: CASSPRTSGGAVTGELFF; cdr3_nt: TGTGCCAGCAGCCCCAGGACTAGCGGGGGGGCCGTAACCGGGGAGCTGTTTTTT
j_call: TRBJ1-2; cdr3_length: 15; clone_size: NA; d_call: TRBD1; v_call: TRBV30; cdr3_aa: CAWSRDRRGSGGYTF; cdr3_nt: TGTGCCTGGAGTCGGGACCGCAGGGGGTCGGGTGGCTACACCTTC
j_call: TRBJ1-6; cdr3_length: 14; clone_size: NA; d_call: TRBD1; v_call: TRBV19; cdr3_aa: CASSRDRGNSPLHF; cdr3_nt: TGTGCCAGTAGTCGAGACAGGGGGAATTCACCCCTCCACTTT
j_call: TRBJ1-2; cdr3_length: 16; clone_size: NA; d_call: TRBD1; v_call: TRBV7-9; cdr3_aa: CASSLLGTGGWYGYTF; cdr3_nt: TGTGCCAGCAGCTTATTAGGGACAGGGGGCTGGTATGGCTACACCTTC
j_call: TRBJ1-6; cdr3_length: 13; clone_size: few; d_call: NA; v_call: TRBV18; cdr3_aa: CASSPARDSPLHF; cdr3_nt: TGTGCCAGCTCACCGGCCAGGGATTCACCCCTCCACTTT
j_call: TRBJ1-5; cdr3_length: 13; clone_size: NA; d_call: TRBD1; v_call: TRBV20-1; cdr3_aa: CSASRDSNQPQHF; cdr3_nt: TGCAGTGCTAGTAGGGACAGTAATCAGCCCCAGCATTTT
j_call: TRBJ2-7; cdr3_length: 15; clone_size: NA; d_call: NA; v_call: TRBV9; cdr3_aa: CASSVDWGATYEQYF; cdr3_nt: TGTGCCAGCAGCGTAGATTGGGGAGCGACCTACGAGCAGTACTTC
j_call: TRBJ2-3; cdr3_length: 15; clone_size: NA; d_call: NA; v_call: TRBV5-6; cdr3_aa: CASSLVVIGTDTQYF; cdr3_nt: TGTGCCAGCAGCCTGGTAGTAATCGGGACAGATACGCAGTATTTT
j_call: TRBJ1-2; cdr3_length: 13; clone_size: NA; d_call: NA; v_call: TRBV28; cdr3_aa: CASSLTQNYGYTF; cdr3_nt: TGTGCCAGCAGTTTAACACAGAACTATGGCTACACCTTC
j_call: TRBJ2-7; cdr3_length: 14; clone_size: few; d_call: TRBD2; v_call: TRBV9; cdr3_aa: CASSVAGGGYEQYF; cdr3_nt: TGTGCCAGCAGCGTAGCGGGAGGGGGCTACGAGCAGTACTTC
j_call: TRBJ1-2; cdr3_length: 14; clone_size: NA; d_call: NA; v_call: TRBV25-1; cdr3_aa: CASSESGSPYGYTF; cdr3_nt: TGTGCCAGCAGTGAATCAGGATCCCCGTATGGCTACACCTTC
j_call: TRBJ1-1; cdr3_length: 14; clone_size: NA; d_call: NA; v_call: TRBV11-2; cdr3_aa: CASGTGWGNTEAFF; cdr3_nt: TGTGCCAGCGGAACAGGGTGGGGGAACACTGAAGCTTTCTTT
j_call: TRBJ1-2; cdr3_length: 13; clone_size: NA; d_call: NA; v_call: TRBV19; cdr3_aa: CASYGVNNYGYTF; cdr3_nt: TGTGCCAGTTACGGAGTTAATAACTATGGCTACACCTTC
j_call: TRBJ2-3; cdr3_length: 15; clone_size: NA; d_call: NA; v_call: TRBV11-2; cdr3_aa: CASSLPAGSTDTQYF; cdr3_nt: TGTGCCAGCAGCTTACCCGCGGGGAGCACAGATACGCAGTATTTT
j_call: TRBJ2-1; cdr3_length: 17; clone_size: NA; d_call: TRBD2; v_call: TRBV12-5; cdr3_aa: CASGFTSGGTQYNEQFF; cdr3_nt: TGTGCTAGTGGTTTCACTAGCGGGGGGACACAATACAATGAGCAGTTCTTC
j_call: TRBJ1-4; cdr3_length: 13; clone_size: NA; d_call: NA; v_call: TRBV7-9; cdr3_aa: CASSLEWPEKLFF; cdr3_nt: TGTGCCAGCAGCTTAGAATGGCCTGAAAAACTGTTTTTT
j_call: TRBJ2-5; cdr3_length: 17; clone_size: NA; d_call: TRBD2; v_call: TRBV5-6; cdr3_aa: CASSLSGSSGGVETQYF; cdr3_nt: TGTGCCAGCAGCTTGTCTGGGTCTAGCGGGGGGGTCGAGACCCAGTACTTC